The clone carrying this TCR beta chain has more than one count but fewer than ten. The antigen is undetermined. These data originate in a study of T cell repertoires in cytomegalovirus infection. As for the study in general: In public TCR beta signatures, there were indications of both CMV infection and matching HLA type. Study-level results: Clonotype analysis showed dominance of the ex vivo response by HLA-C-restricted CMV-specific TCR beta clonotypes. Individuals carrying CMV plus the relevant HLA were identified by cumulative frequency of public TCR beta families.

TCRdb independently ran MiXCR on the reads; one entry per CDR3 protein. The profile shows around 120,000 distinct CDR3 sequences, about 10% of them singletons. CDR1 and CDR2 (germline): MGHDK, SYGVNS. This CDR3 region has 13 residues. The V gene lost 1 base and the J gene lost 0 bases, with 3 bases spanning the gap. Sequencing used PBMCs. The chain is built from TRBV25-1 and TRBJ1-1; D not resolved. This clonotype originated in a human donor in good health (CMV status not recorded). Some clones in this sample may be carry-over from other donors' samples. The CDR3 sequence is CASSELLNTEAFF. The CDR3 nucleotides read TGTGCCAGCAGTGAATTACTGAACACTGAAGCTTTCTTT.